Following are 29 T cell receptor beta chains from one sample sequenced in a study of shared clonotypes between healthy human individuals. The method was immunoSEQ multiplex PCR; TCRdb's version includes in-frame clones alone and lacks a portion of them. Of 2 million to 2.5 million clones in the sample, about nine tenths were seen once. The sequenced sample consisted of naive CD4+ T cells from PBMCs. The subset was: CD45RA+ positively selected. These receptors originate from a man between 18 and 29 years old in good health. Some clones in this sample may be carry-over from other donors' samples.

A remark on this clone: The same CDR3 can be traced to other DNA sequences in this sample. The chain uses TRBV9 and TRBJ1-1; D is uncertain. This CDR3 region has 16 residues. Trimming removed 5 bases at V and 4 bases at J, with 21 bases between. The V gene's germline CDR1 is SGDLS and CDR2 YYNGEE. Here the CDR3 reads CASSVYGEGLGTEAFF. The CDR3 region has the DNA TGTGCCAGCAGTGTCTACGGGGAGGGTTTGGGCACTGAAGCTTTCTTT.

The chain carries TRBV29-1 and TRBJ2-7; perhaps TRBD2 as D (7 bases). The CDR3 is 14 amino acids. The germline V gene has CDR1 SQVTM and CDR2 ANQGSEA. Trimming took 4 bases from V and 3 from J, leaving 16 bases between them. The CDR3 protein is CSVGLGGPNYEQYF. For the CDR3, the DNA is TGCAGCGTTGGGTTGGGGGGGCCAAACTACGAGCAGTACTTC.

V usage is TRBV7-3 and J usage is TRBJ1-4, with D possibly TRBD1 on 5 matching bases. The germline CDR1 and CDR2 sequences are SGHTA and FQGTGA. The V and J ends lost 5 bases and 0 bases respectively, with 16 bases between them. The CDR3 has 17 amino acids. This CDR3 reads CASSPPPRGATNEKLFF. Written as DNA, the CDR3 is TGTGCCAGCAGCCCACCTCCCCGAGGGGCAACTAATGAAAAACTGTTTTTT.

The chain couples TRBV7-2 to TRBJ2-1; D remains ambiguous. Trimming left V 5 bases short and J 12 bases short, with 23 bases between. Germline V lookup: CDR1 SGHTA, CDR2 FQGNSA. The CDR3 has 15 residues. The CDR3 is CASSPRPGPSLAQFF. DNA for the CDR3: TGTGCCAGCAGCCCCCGCCCCGGCCCCTCGTTGGCGCAGTTCTTC.

DNA of the CDR3: TGTGCCAGCAGTTTTTCAGGGAATCAGCCCCAGCATTTT. Protein: CASSFSGNQPQHF. V gene TRBV6-6 combines with J gene TRBJ1-5, with D perhaps matching TRBD1 (5 bases). Deletions cut 4 bases from V and 4 bases from J, with 8 bases between. The germline gives CDR1 MNHNY, CDR2 SVGAGI (reference sequence). The CDR3 length is 13 residues.

This clone was counted a single time. This sample includes further DNA sequences coding for the same CDR3. V and J are TRBV6-6 and TRBJ1-1; 7 bases are shared with TRBD1. J lost 4 bases, V lost 0 bases, and 2 bases had no gene match. The CDR3 is 14 residues long. Per the germline V gene, CDR1 is MNHNY and CDR2 is SVGAGI (reference sequence). The DNA for the CDR3 is TGTGCCAGCAGTTACTCGACAGGGAGCACTGAAGCTTTCTTT. This sequence encodes CASSYSTGSTEAFF.

The chain carries TRBV5-1 and TRBJ2-5; D call uncertain. The CDR3 totals 14 residues. V lost 1 base to trimming and J lost 2 bases, with 9 bases between them. Per germline, CDR1 SGHRS and CDR2 YFSETQ. CDR3 sequence (DNA): TGCGCCAGCAGCTTGAGACAACGTCAAGAGACCCAGTACTTC. It codes for CASSLRQRQETQYF.

The J gene is TRBJ2-7, the V gene TRBV27; 11 nucleotides line up with TRBD2. The CDR3 has 15 amino acids. J was trimmed by 2 bases and V by 6 bases; bases with no gene match: 6. The V gene's germline CDR1 is MNHEY and CDR2 SMNVEV (reference sequence). The CDR3 loop is CASRTLAGVPYEQYF. CDR3 bases: TGTGCCAGCAGGACACTAGCGGGGGTCCCCTACGAGCAGTACTTC.

V is TRBV7-8 and J is TRBJ1-2; D not resolved. Germline values: CDR1 SGHVS, CDR2 FQNEAQ. This CDR3 comprises 12 residues. V was clipped by 2 bases and J by 0 bases, with 1 base between them. The CDR3 loop reads CASSLTNYGYTF. In nucleotides, the CDR3 is TGTGCCAGCAGCTTAACTAACTATGGCTACACCTTC.

The chain is built from TRBV10-3 and TRBJ2-5; TRBD1 might be the D (5 bases). The CDR3 is 16 residues long. Trimming removed 7 bases at V and 2 bases at J, with 20 bases between. Germline V gene data show CDR1 as ENHRY and CDR2 as SYGVKD. In nucleotides, the CDR3 is TGTGCCATCAACCCTGGAGCTGGAAGGGGTCAAGAGACCCAGTACTTC. Its protein is CAINPGAGRGQETQYF.

The genes are TRBV2 and TRBJ2-3; weak D call: TRBD1 (5 bases). The V gene lost 3 bases and the J gene lost 2 bases, with 12 bases spanning the gap. Looked up from germline, CDR1 is SNHLY and CDR2 is FYNNEI. The CDR3 loop spans 15 amino acids. CDR3 protein: CASSDRTPPTDTQYF. The DNA of the CDR3 is TGTGCCAGCAGTGACAGGACACCACCCACAGATACGCAGTATTTT. The variable domain in full, with the rest retrieved from reference TRBV2 and TRBJ2-3, is EPEVTQTPSHQVTQMGQEVILRCVPISNHLYFYWYRQILGQKVEFLVSFYNNEISEKSEIFDDQFSVERPDGSNFTLKIRSTKLEDSAMYFCASSDRTPPTDTQYFGPGTRLTVL.

This clone was picked up a small number of times. Other DNA sequences from this sample encode an identical CDR3 as well. The rearrangement uses TRBV18 and TRBJ2-5; D call uncertain. Germline-derived CDR1 and CDR2 are KGHSH and LQKENI. This CDR3 has 13 amino acids. V was clipped by 3 bases and J by 2 bases, with 7 bases between them. CDR3 bases: TGTGCCAGCTCACCGGGCAGACAAGAGACCCAGTACTTC. Protein product: CASSPGRQETQYF.

Only a few counts were recorded for this clone. The J gene is TRBJ1-5, the V gene TRBV27, with a tentative D call TRBD1 (6 bases). V shed 5 bases and J shed 11 bases, with 13 bases lying between them. The CDR3 has 12 residues. Per germline, CDR1 MNHEY and CDR2 SMNVEV (reference sequence). The CDR3 DNA sequence: TGTGCCAGCAGTAAAATCCAGGGGACCCAGCATTTT. It specifies CASSKIQGTQHF.

Note on this clone: Other DNA sequences from this sample encode an identical CDR3 as well. This chain links TRBV9 with TRBJ1-2; D gene ambiguous. The V gene's germline CDR1 is SGDLS and CDR2 YYNGEE. This CDR3 comprises 14 residues. V was shortened by 0 bases and J by 2 bases, with 8 bases between the two germline ends. The CDR3 is CASSVAGSNYGYTF. CDR3 DNA: TGTGCCAGCAGCGTAGCTGGCAGCAACTATGGCTACACCTTC. Using reference TRBV9 and TRBJ1-2 for the parts outside the CDR3, the full variable domain is DSGVTQTPKHLITATGQRVTLRCSPRSGDLSVYWYQQSLDQGLQFLIQYYNGEERAKGNILERFSAQQFPDLHSELNLSSLELGDSALYFCASSVAGSNYGYTFGSGTRLTVV.

The CDR3 is CASGRQGADGANVLTF. CDR3 in DNA: TGCGCCAGCGGTCGGCAGGGGGCGGATGGGGCCAACGTCCTGACTTTC. J is TRBJ2-6 and V is TRBV4-3; TRBD1 matches 8 bases. CDR3 length equals 16 residues. Looked up from germline, CDR1 is LGHNA and CDR2 is YSLEER. The junction had 9 bases not matched to a gene; V was cut back by 8 bases and J by 3 bases.

This clone was seen once. The sample contains more than one DNA sequence encoding this CDR3. The chain combines TRBV28 with TRBJ2-7; no clear D. The germline V gene encodes CDR1 MDHEN and CDR2 SYDVKM. This CDR3 comprises 12 residues. V lost 4 bases and J 4 bases, leaving 8 bases between the germline ends. The DNA of the CDR3 is TGTGCCAGCAGTTCTGTATCTTACGAGCAGTACTTC. Translation: CASSSVSYEQYF.

The chain uses TRBV7-2 and TRBJ2-7; D not certain. CDR3 length equals 13 residues. In germline, CDR1 is SGHTA, CDR2 FQGNSA. V was clipped by 6 bases and J by 1 base, with 10 bases between them. The CDR3 reads CASRLASSYEQYF. The DNA of the CDR3 is TGTGCCAGCAGGCTTGCGAGTTCCTACGAGCAGTACTTC.

V and J are TRBV16 and TRBJ2-7; 7 bases line up with TRBD2. V lost 2 bases, J lost 3 bases, and 4 bases stayed unmatched. Germline V CDR1 and CDR2: KGHSY, FQNENV. CDR3 length: 14 residues. CDR3 amino acids: CASSQDLAGYEQYF. CDR3 coding DNA: TGTGCCAGCAGCCAAGATTTAGCGGGCTACGAGCAGTACTTC.

This chain links TRBV10-1 with TRBJ2-7; 9 nucleotides agree with TRBD1. Trimming removed 3 bases from V and 3 bases from J; junction bases left unmatched: 3. From germline, CDR1 is WNHNN and CDR2 SYGVQD (reference sequence). This CDR3 is 14 amino acids long. CDR3 coding DNA: TGCGCCAGCAGTGAAACAGGGGGCTTCTACGAGCAGTACTTC. Translated, it gives CASSETGGFYEQYF.

The chain couples TRBV10-1 to TRBJ2-2; D perhaps matches TRBD1 (5 bases). This CDR3 spans 13 amino acids. V shed 6 bases and J shed 5 bases, with 10 bases lying between them. The germline CDR1 and CDR2 sequences are WNHNN and SYGVQD (reference sequence). The CDR3 DNA is TGCGCCAGCAGAGGACACACAACCGGGGAGCTGTTTTTT. It translates to CASRGHTTGELFF.

This rearrangement joins TRBV15 to TRBJ2-2; tentatively, D is TRBD1 (8 bases). With 8 bases removed from V and 2 bases from J, the gap between germline ends came to 12 bases. Germline assignment: CDR1 LNHNV and CDR2 YYDKDF (reference sequence). CDR3 size: 14 residues. The CDR3 sequence: CATGQGLNTGELFF. DNA for the CDR3: TGTGCCACCGGACAGGGACTAAACACCGGGGAGCTGTTTTTT.

This rearrangement joins TRBV5-8 to TRBJ1-5; D is unresolved. The CDR3 extends over 13 amino acids. V dropped 1 base and J dropped 5 bases, with 7 bases sitting between them. Germline V gene lookup returns CDR1 SGHTS and CDR2 YDEGEE. This CDR3 reads CASSLKGYQPQHF. The CDR3 DNA follows: TGTGCCAGCAGCTTGAAGGGTTATCAGCCCCAGCATTTT.

This rearrangement joins TRBV4-1 to TRBJ1-2; the D is unclear. Trimming stripped 3 bases from V and 0 bases from J, with 11 bases between. The CDR3 covers 15 residues. Germline V lookup: CDR1 MGHRA, CDR2 YSYEKL. The CDR3: CASSHTPGANYGYTF. CDR3 nucleotides: TGCGCCAGCAGCCATACCCCGGGAGCTAACTATGGCTACACCTTC.

In its sample, this clone was seen once. The chain employs TRBV6-1 and TRBJ2-5; the match to TRBD2 covers 7 bases. The CDR3 runs 13 residues. Germline CDR1 is MNHNS and CDR2 is SASEGT. V trimming: 5 bases; J trimming: 1 base; junction bases outside the gene matches: 1. The CDR3 loop is CASSWGGQETQYF. Here the CDR3 DNA reads TGTGCCAGCAGTTGGGGGGGCCAAGAGACCCAGTACTTC.

The chain couples TRBV14 to TRBJ2-3, with a possible D match to TRBD2 (5 bases). Germline CDR1 and CDR2: SGHDN and FVKESK. Between the trimmed V and J ends, which lost 3 bases and 0 bases, there was a span of 13 bases. CDR3 length: 16 residues. The CDR3 nucleotides read TGTGCCAGCAGCCAGGGTTGGGGAGTAAGCACAGATACGCAGTATTTT. Its protein product is CASSQGWGVSTDTQYF.

The chain is built from TRBV5-1 and TRBJ1-5; maybe TRBD1 (5 bases). V was clipped by 2 bases and J by 6 bases, with 15 bases between them. This CDR3 spans 15 amino acids. Germline V gene lookup returns CDR1 SGHRS and CDR2 YFSETQ. The CDR3 loop reads CASSLQGETGQPQHF. CDR3 DNA: TGCGCCAGCAGCTTACAAGGGGAAACCGGTCAGCCCCAGCATTTT.

The chain combines TRBV4-1 with TRBJ2-1; TRBD2 matches 7 bases. The ends lost 0 bases at V and 10 bases at J; junction bases unmatched: 12. Germline CDR1 reads MGHRA; CDR2 reads YSYEKL. CDR3 size: 16 residues. The DNA of the CDR3 is TGCGCCAGCAGCCAAGAGGGAGGGGCGTTTGACGGAGAGCAGTTCTTC. Protein product: CASSQEGGAFDGEQFF.

A remark on this clone: Different DNA sequences within this sample yield the same CDR3. The chain recombines TRBV7-9 with TRBJ2-1; 9 bases are shared with TRBD2. Germline CDR1 and CDR2: SEHNR and FQNEAQ (reference sequence). CDR3 length equals 14 residues. J was trimmed by 7 bases and V by 3 bases; bases with no gene match: 4. The CDR3 here is CASSFSGRGNEQFF. DNA of the CDR3: TGTGCCAGCAGCTTTAGCGGGAGAGGAAATGAGCAGTTCTTC.

The chain is built from TRBV5-8 and TRBJ2-4, with D tentatively TRBD1 or TRBD2 (6 bases each). The germline V gene has CDR1 SGHTS and CDR2 YDEGEE. The V and J ends lost 2 bases and 2 bases respectively, with 17 bases between them. The CDR3 has 17 residues. For the CDR3, the DNA is TGTGCCAGCAGCTTCATCAGGGGAGGCGTTTCCAAAAACATTCAGTACTTC. Encoded protein: CASSFIRGGVSKNIQYF.